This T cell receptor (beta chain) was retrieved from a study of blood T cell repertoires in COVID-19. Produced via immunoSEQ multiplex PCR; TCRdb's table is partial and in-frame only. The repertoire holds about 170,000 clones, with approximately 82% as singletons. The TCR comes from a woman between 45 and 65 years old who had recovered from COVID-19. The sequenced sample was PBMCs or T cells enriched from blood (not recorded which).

As DNA, the CDR3 is TGCGCCAGCAGCACCGGGACAGGATATAATTCACCCCTCCACTTT. This gives the protein CASSTGTGYNSPLHF. This sequence joins TRBV4-1 and TRBJ1-6; 8 bases map to TRBD1. V lost 5 bases to trimming and J lost 4 bases; unmatched junction nucleotides: 4. This CDR3 spans 15 amino acids. Germline V gene sequence: CDR1 MGHRA, CDR2 YSYEKL.